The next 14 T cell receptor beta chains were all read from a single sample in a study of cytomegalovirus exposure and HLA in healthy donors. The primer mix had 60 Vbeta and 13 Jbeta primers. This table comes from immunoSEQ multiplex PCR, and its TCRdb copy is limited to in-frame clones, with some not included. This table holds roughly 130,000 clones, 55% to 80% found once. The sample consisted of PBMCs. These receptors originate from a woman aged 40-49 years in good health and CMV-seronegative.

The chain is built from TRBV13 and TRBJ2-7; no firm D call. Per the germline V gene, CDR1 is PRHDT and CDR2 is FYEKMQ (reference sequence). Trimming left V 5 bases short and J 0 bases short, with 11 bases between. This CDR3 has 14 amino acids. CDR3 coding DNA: TGTGCCAGCAGCCCCGGTGCCGCCTCCTACGAGCAGTACTTC. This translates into CASSPGAASYEQYF.

Here the CDR3 DNA reads TGTGCCAGTAGTATTGGATCGGGGTCCTATAATTCACCCCTCCACTTT. As protein: CASSIGSGSYNSPLHF. The chain combines TRBV19 with TRBJ1-6; the D is unclear. This CDR3 is built from 16 residues. Germline-derived CDR1 and CDR2 are LNHDA and SQIVND (reference sequence). V shed 3 bases and J shed 1 base, with 10 bases lying between them.

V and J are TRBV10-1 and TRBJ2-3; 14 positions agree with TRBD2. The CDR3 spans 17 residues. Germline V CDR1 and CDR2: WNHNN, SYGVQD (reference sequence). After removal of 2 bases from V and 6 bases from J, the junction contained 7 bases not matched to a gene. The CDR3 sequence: CASSEGTSGGSSDTQYF. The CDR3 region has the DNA TGCGCCAGCAGTGAGGGGACTAGCGGGGGATCATCGGATACGCAGTATTTT.

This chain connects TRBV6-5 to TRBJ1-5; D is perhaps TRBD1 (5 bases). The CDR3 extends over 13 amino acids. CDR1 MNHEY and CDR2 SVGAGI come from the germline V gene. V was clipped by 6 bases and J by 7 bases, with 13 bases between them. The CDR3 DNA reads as TGTGCCAGCAGATCTATCCAGGGACAGCCCCAGCATTTT. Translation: CASRSIQGQPQHF.

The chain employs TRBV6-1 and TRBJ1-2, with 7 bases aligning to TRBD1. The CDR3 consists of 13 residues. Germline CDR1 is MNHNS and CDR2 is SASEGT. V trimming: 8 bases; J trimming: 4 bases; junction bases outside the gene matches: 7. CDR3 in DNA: TGTGCCAGCCGGGACAGACCGACCTATGGCTACACCTTC. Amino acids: CASRDRPTYGYTF.

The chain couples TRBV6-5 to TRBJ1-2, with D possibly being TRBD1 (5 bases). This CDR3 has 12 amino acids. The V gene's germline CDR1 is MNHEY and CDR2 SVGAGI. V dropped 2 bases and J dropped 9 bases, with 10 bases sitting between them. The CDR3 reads CASSYQGLRYTF. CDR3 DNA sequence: TGTGCCAGCAGTTACCAGGGTTTGCGCTACACCTTC.

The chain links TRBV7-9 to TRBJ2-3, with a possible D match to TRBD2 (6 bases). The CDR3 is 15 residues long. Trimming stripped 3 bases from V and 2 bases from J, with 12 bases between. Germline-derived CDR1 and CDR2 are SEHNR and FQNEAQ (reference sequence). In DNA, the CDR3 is TGTGCCAGCAGCTTTTACGGAGGGGACACAGATACGCAGTATTTT. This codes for CASSFYGGDTDTQYF.

CDR3 nucleotide sequence: TGCGCCAGCAGCCAAGATGGACAGCGAGCCTATGGCTACACCTTC. It yields the protein CASSQDGQRAYGYTF. The chain joins TRBV4-1 to TRBJ1-2; D possibly corresponds to TRBD1 (6 bases). The CDR3 totals 15 residues. CDR1 is MGHRA, CDR2 YSYEKL, per germline. V gave up 0 bases and J gave up 4 bases, with 12 bases separating them.

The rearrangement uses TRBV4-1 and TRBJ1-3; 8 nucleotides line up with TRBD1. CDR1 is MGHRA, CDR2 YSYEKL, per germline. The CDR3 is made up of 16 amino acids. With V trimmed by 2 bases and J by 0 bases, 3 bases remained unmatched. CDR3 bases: TGCGCCAGCAGCCAATTTGACAGGGGCTCTGGAAACACCATATATTTT. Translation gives CASSQFDRGSGNTIYF.

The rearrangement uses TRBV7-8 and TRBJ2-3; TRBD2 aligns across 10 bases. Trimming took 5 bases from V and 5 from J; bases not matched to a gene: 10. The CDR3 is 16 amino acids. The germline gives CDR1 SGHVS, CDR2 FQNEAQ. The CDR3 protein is CASSRTAGGRGDTQYF. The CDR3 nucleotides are TGTGCCAGCAGCCGGACAGCGGGGGGGCGTGGAGATACGCAGTATTTT.

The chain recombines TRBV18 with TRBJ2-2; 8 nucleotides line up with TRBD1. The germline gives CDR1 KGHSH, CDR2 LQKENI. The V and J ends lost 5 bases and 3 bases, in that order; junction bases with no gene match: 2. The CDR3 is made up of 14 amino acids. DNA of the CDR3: TGTGCCAGCTCAGTCAGGGGGCACACCGGGGAGCTGTTTTTT. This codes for CASSVRGHTGELFF.

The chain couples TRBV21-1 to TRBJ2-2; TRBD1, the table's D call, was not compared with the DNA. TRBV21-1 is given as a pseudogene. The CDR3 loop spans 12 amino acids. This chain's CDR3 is CASSKQGGELFF. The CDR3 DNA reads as TGTGCCAGCAGCAAACAGGGAGGGGAGCTGTTTTTT.

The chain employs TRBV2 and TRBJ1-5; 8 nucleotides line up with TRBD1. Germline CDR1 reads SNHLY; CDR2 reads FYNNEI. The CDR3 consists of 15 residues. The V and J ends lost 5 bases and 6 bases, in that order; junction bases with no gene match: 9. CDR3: CASSKDRAQSQPQHF. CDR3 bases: TGTGCCAGCAGTAAGGACAGGGCACAGTCTCAGCCCCAGCATTTT.

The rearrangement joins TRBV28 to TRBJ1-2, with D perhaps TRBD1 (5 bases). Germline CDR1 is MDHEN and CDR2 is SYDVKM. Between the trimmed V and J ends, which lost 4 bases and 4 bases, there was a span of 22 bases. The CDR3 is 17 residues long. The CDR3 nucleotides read TGTGCCAGCAGTTCCAACGGCGGGGGTTTTGGAGGCTATGGCTACACCTTC. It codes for CASSSNGGGFGGYGYTF.